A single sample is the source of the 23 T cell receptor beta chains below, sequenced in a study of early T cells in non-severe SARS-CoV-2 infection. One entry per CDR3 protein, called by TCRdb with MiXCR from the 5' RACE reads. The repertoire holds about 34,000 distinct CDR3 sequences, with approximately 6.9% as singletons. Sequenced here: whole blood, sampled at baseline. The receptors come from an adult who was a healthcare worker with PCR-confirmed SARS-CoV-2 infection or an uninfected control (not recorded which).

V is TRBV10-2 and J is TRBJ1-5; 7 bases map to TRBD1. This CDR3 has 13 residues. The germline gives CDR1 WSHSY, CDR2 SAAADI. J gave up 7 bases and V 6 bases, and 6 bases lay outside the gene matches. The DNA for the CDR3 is TGCGCCAGCAGATATACAGGGGACCAGCCCCAGCATTTT. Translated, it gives CASRYTGDQPQHF.

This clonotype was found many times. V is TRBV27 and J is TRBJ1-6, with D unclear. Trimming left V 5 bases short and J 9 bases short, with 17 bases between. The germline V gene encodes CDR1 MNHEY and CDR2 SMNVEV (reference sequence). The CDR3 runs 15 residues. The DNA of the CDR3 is TGTGCCAGCAGTCTTACGATCAAGAAGGGTTCACCCCTCCACTTT. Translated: CASSLTIKKGSPLHF.

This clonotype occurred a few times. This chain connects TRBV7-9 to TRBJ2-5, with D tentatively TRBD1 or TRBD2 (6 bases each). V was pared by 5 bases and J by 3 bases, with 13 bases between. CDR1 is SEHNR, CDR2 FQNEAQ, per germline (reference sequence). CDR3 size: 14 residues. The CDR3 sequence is CASSIGGNEETQYF. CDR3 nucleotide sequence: TGTGCCAGCAGCATCGGGGGCAATGAAGAGACCCAGTACTTC.

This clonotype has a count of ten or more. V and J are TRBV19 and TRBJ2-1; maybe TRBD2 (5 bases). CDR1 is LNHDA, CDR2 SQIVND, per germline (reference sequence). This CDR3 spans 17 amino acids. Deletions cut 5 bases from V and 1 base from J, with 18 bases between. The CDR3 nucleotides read TGTGCCAGTAGTTCTGGCTTAAGAGAGCGGTCCTACAATGAGCAGTTCTTC. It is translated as CASSSGLRERSYNEQFF.

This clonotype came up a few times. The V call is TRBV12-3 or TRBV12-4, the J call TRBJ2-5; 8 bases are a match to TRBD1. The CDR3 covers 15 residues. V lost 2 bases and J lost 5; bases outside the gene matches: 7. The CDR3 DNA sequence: TGTGCCAGCAGTTTATTAGGACAGGGAGAGGAGACCCAGTACTTC. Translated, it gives CASSLLGQGEETQYF.

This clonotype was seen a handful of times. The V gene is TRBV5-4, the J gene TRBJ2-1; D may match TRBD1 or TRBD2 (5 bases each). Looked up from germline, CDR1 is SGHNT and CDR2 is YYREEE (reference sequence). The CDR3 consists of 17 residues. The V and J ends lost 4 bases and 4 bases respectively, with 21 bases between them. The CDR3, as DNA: TGTGCCAGCAGCCTGGACTCGGTCGGGGCGCTATACAATGAGCAGTTCTTC. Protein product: CASSLDSVGALYNEQFF.

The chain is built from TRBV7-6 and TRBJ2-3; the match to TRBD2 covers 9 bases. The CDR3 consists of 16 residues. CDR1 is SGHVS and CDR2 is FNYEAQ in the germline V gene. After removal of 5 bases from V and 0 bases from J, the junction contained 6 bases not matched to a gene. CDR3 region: CASSRGREISTDTQYF. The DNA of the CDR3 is TGTGCCAGCAGCCGCGGGAGGGAAATTAGCACAGATACGCAGTATTTT. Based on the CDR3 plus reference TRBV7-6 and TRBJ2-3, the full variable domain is GAGVSQSPRYKVTKRGQDVALRCDPISGHVSLYWYRQALGQGPEFLTYFNYEAQQDKSGLPNDRFSAERPEGSISTLTIQRTEQRDSAMYRCASSRGREISTDTQYFGPGTRLTVL.

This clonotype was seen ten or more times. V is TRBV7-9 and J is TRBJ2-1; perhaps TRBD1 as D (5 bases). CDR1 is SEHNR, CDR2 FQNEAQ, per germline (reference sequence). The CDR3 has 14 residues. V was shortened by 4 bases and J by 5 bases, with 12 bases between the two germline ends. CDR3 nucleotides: TGTGCCAGCAGCTCCCACAGGCCTAACAATGAGCAGTTCTTC. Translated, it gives CASSSHRPNNEQFF.

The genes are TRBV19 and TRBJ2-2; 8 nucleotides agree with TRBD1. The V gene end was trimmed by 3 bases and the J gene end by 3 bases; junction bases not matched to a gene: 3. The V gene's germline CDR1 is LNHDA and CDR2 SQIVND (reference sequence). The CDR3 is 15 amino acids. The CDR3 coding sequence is TGTGCCAGTAGTATCCCGGACAGGGACACCGGGGAGCTGTTTTTT. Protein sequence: CASSIPDRDTGELFF.

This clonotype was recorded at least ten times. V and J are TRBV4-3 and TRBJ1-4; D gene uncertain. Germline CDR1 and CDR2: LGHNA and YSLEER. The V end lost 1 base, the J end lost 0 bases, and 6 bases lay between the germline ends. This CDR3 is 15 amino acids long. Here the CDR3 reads CASSQGVATNEKLFF. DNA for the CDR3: TGCGCCAGCAGCCAAGGGGTTGCAACTAATGAAAAACTGTTTTTT.

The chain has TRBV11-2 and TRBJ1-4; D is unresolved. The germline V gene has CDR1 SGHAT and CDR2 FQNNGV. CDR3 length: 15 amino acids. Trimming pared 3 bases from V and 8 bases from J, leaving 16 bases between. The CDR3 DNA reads TGTGCCAGCAGCTTTACGGGTCGAGGAGAGGAAAAACTGTTTTTT. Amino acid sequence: CASSFTGRGEEKLFF.

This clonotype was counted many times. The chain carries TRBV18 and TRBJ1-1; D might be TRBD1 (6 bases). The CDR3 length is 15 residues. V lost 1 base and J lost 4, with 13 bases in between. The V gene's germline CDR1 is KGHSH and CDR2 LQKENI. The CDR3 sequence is CASSPQRGAGTEAFF. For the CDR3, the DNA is TGTGCCAGCTCACCACAACGGGGGGCTGGCACTGAAGCTTTCTTT. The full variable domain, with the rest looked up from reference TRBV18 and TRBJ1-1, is NAGVMQNPRHLVRRRGQEARLRCSPMKGHSHVYWYRQLPEEGLKFMVYLQKENIIDESGMPKERFSAEFPKEGPSILRIQQVVRGDSAAYFCASSPQRGAGTEAFFGQGTRLTVV.

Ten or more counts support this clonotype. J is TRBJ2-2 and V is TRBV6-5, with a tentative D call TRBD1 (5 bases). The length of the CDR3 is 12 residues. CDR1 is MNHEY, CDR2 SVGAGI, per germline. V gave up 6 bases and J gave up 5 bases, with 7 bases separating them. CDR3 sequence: CASSRTTGELFF. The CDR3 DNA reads TGTGCCAGCAGCCGGACAACCGGGGAGCTGTTTTTT.

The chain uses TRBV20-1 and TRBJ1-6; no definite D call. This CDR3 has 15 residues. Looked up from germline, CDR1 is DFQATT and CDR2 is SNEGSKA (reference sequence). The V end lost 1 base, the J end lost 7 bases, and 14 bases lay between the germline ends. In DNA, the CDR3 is TGCAGTGCTAGAGGCCCATGGTCCGACAATTCACCCCTCCACTTT. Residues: CSARGPWSDNSPLHF.

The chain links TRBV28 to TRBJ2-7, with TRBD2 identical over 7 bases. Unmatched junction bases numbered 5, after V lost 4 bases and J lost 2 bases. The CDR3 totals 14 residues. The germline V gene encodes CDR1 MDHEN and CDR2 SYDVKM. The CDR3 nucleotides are TGTGCCAGCAGTTCCTCTAGCGGAGCCTACGAGCAGTACTTC. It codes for CASSSSSGAYEQYF.

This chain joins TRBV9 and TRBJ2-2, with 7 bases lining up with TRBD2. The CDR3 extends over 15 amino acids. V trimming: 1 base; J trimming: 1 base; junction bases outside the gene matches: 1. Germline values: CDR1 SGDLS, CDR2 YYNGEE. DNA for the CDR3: TGTGCCAGCAGCGTAAGCGGGGAGAACACCGGGGAGCTGTTTTTT. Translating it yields CASSVSGENTGELFF.

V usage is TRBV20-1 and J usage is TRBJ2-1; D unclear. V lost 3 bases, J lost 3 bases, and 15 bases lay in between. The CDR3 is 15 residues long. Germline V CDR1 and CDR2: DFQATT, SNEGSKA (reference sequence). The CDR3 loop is CSASGVPPSYNEQFF. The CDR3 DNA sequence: TGCAGTGCTAGCGGTGTACCCCCTAGCTACAATGAGCAGTTCTTC.

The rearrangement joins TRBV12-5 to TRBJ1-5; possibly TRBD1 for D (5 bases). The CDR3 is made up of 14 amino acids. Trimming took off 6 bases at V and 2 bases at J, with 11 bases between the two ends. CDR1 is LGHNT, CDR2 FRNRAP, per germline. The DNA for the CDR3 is TGTGCTAGTGGCCCCTCGGGGGGCAATCAGCCCCAGCATTTT. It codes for CASGPSGGNQPQHF.

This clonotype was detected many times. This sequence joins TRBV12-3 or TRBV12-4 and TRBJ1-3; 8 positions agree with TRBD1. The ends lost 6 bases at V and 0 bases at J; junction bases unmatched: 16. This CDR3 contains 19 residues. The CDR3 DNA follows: TGTGCCAGCAGACGGGACGAAACCAGGGGGCTTGGCTCTGGAAACACCATATATTTT. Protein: CASRRDETRGLGSGNTIYF.

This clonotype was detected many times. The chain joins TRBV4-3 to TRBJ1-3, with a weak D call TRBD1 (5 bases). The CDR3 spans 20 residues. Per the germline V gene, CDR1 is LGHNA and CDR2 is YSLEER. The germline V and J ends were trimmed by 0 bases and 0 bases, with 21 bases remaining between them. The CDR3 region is CASSQEGVGASRYSGNTIYF. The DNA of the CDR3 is TGCGCCAGCAGCCAAGAAGGGGTTGGGGCCTCCCGATACTCTGGAAACACCATATATTTT.

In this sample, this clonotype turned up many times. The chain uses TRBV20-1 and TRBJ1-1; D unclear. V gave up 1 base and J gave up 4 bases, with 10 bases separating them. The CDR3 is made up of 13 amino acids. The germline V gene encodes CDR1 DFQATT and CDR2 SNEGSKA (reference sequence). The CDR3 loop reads CSARASMGTEAFF. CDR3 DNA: TGCAGTGCTAGAGCTAGCATGGGCACTGAAGCTTTCTTT.

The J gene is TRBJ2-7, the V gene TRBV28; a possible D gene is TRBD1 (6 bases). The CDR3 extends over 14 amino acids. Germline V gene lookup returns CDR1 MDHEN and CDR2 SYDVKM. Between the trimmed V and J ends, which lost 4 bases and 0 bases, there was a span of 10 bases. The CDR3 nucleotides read TGTGCCAGCAGTTCCGGGACAAACTCCTACGAGCAGTACTTC. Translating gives CASSSGTNSYEQYF. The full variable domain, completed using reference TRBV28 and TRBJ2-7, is DVKVTQSSRYLVKRTGEKVFLECVQDMDHENMFWYRQDPGLGLRLIYFSYDVKMKEKGDIPEGYSVSREKKERFSLILESASTNQTSMYLCASSSGTNSYEQYFGPGTRLTVT.

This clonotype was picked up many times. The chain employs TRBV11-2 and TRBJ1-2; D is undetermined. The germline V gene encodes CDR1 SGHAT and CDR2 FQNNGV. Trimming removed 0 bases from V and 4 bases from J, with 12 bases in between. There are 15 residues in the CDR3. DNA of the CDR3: TGTGCCAGCAGCTTAGAGGGTGCTACCTTCTATGGCTACACCTTC. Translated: CASSLEGATFYGYTF.